The source of this T cell receptor beta chain is a study of identical twins. Study-level results: Out-of-frame beta sequences exhibited a weaker degree of excess twin sharing.

Concerning this clonotype: The antigen is undetermined.

One entry per CDR3 protein results from TCRdb running MiXCR on the 5' RACE reads. The table includes fewer than 900,000 distinct CDR3 sequences, roughly 18% detected once. The same specimen was also included in a second study, on T cells expressing NK-cell markers. That paper adds: Just one sequenced donor of eight was HCMV-seronegative, while seven were seropositive. The CD3+CD56-NKG2C+ fraction of several donors was also led by these clonotypes. Whether expanded NKG2C-expressing T cell clones recognize HCMV is unknown.

The specimen sequenced was PBMCs. The clonotype was recovered from a woman between 18 and 30 years old in good health.

The CDR3 coding sequence is TGTGCCAGCAGGGTTACGTCGCGGGGAAGATACAATGAGCAGTTCTTC. It specifies CASRVTSRGRYNEQFF. The chain uses TRBV6-1 and TRBJ2-1; possible D gene TRBD2, 6 bases. Trimming stripped 6 bases from V and 4 bases from J, with 19 bases between. This CDR3 comprises 16 residues. Germline V gene lookup returns CDR1 MNHNS and CDR2 SASEGT.